This T cell receptor beta chain was found in a study of blood T cell repertoires in COVID-19. Original processing notes: The authors estimated nucleated cell counts from reference gene primer amplification. Data came from immunoSEQ multiplex PCR; TCRdb stores just in-frame clones and leaves some out. Clonal size and the V and J genes are those of that table, whereas D and trimming came from the DNA. The data show about 320,000 clones, 89% seen once. In its sample, this clone was seen once. One end of the junction is discordant with germline, which a read error may explain. Two consecutive negative NP/OP PCR tests, clearance, or resolved symptoms defined Cohort 3 recovery. Sequencing used PBMCs or T cells enriched from blood (not recorded which). The sequence derives from a man between 60 and 75 years old who had recovered from COVID-19.

For the CDR3, the DNA is TGTGCTAGCAGTCGGACAGGGGTCCGAGGGGAGACCCAGTACTTC. This sequence encodes CASSRTGVRGETQYF. The chain uses TRBV7-7 and TRBJ2-5; 9 nucleotides align to TRBD1. CDR1 and CDR2 (germline): SSHAT, FNYEAQ (reference sequence). CDR3 length equals 15 residues.